The 28 T cell receptor beta chains listed next were all sequenced from one sample in a study of T-cell memory formation after mild COVID-19. MiXCR was run by TCRdb on the 5' RACE reads, yielding one entry per CDR3 protein. The sample comprises about 270,000 distinct CDR3 sequences, roughly a sixth of which are singletons, and 20% to 25% rests with the top ten. Sequencing was carried out using PBMCs or a T cell subset sorted from them (not recorded which). The receptors were sampled from a man between 18 and 35 years old who had mild COVID-19 (a few samples of this study predate the infection). Cell type and time point are not known.

The chain recombines TRBV6-2 or TRBV6-3 with TRBJ2-3; 8 bases are shared with TRBD2. The CDR3 is made up of 11 amino acids. The germline CDR1 and CDR2 sequences are MNHEY and SVGEGT. The junction had 6 bases not matched to a gene; V was cut back by 6 bases and J by 13 bases. CDR3 DNA: TGTGCCAGCAGATCCGGGACTAGGGAGTATTTT. This codes for CASRSGTREYF.

The V and J genes are TRBV7-9 and TRBJ2-3, with 8 bases aligning to TRBD2. Germline V gene sequence: CDR1 SEHNR, CDR2 FQNEAQ (reference sequence). J gave up 1 base and V 5 bases, and 14 bases lay outside the gene matches. The length of the CDR3 is 18 residues. The CDR3 DNA reads as TGTGCCAGCAGCCTACGACCGGGACTAGGATGGGGCACAGATACGCAGTATTTT. Translation: CASSLRPGLGWGTDTQYF.

V is TRBV19 and J is TRBJ1-2; weak D call: TRBD1 (5 bases). CDR3 length: 16 residues. Germline V gene lookup returns CDR1 LNHDA and CDR2 SQIVND (reference sequence). Trimming stripped 3 bases from V and 4 bases from J, with 18 bases between. The DNA for the CDR3 is TGTGCCAGTAGTATTGATCCGGGACGGATAATCTATGGCTACACCTTC. Translating it yields CASSIDPGRIIYGYTF. Using reference TRBV19 and TRBJ1-2 for the parts outside the CDR3, the full variable domain is DGGITQSPKYLFRKEGQNVTLSCEQNLNHDAMYWYRQDPGQGLRLIYYSQIVNDFQKGDIAEGYSVSREKKESFPLTVTSAQKNPTAFYLCASSIDPGRIIYGYTFGSGTRLTVV.

The CDR3 here is CASSLGTFNTGELFF. The CDR3 coding sequence is TGTGCCAGCAGCTTAGGAACTTTCAACACCGGGGAGCTGTTTTTT. The gene calls are TRBV7-3 and TRBJ2-2; D gene uncertain. Trimming cost V 2 bases and J 2 bases, with 9 bases left between them. Germline-derived CDR1 and CDR2 are SGHTA and FQGTGA. This CDR3 is 15 amino acids long. Complete variable domain (other parts from reference TRBV7-3 and TRBJ2-2): GAGVSQTPSNKVTEKGKYVELRCDPISGHTALYWYRQSLGQGPEFLIYFQGTGAADDSGLPNDRFFAVRPEGSVSTLKIQRTERGDSAVYLCASSLGTFNTGELFFGEGSRLTVL.

This clonotype came up a few times. This chain connects TRBV28 to TRBJ2-1; D unresolved. Trimming left V 7 bases short and J 10 bases short, with 14 bases between. Germline V lookup: CDR1 MDHEN, CDR2 SYDVKM. There are 12 residues in the CDR3. CDR3 DNA: TGTGCCAGCACCGCGCGAGTCGGGGAGCAGTTCTTC. Protein: CASTARVGEQFF.

The CDR3 DNA reads TGTGCCAGCACGTTTGGTGGCTTCTATGGCTACACCTTC. Protein sequence: CASTFGGFYGYTF. The chain couples TRBV12-3 or TRBV12-4 to TRBJ1-2; no definite D call. The V end lost 7 bases, the J end lost 4 bases, and 13 bases lay between the germline ends. This CDR3 has 13 residues.

The rearrangement joins TRBV5-4 to TRBJ1-1, with a possible D match to TRBD1 (5 bases). CDR3 length: 14 residues. Trimming stripped 5 bases from V and 5 bases from J, with 16 bases between. Germline V lookup: CDR1 SGHNT, CDR2 YYREEE (reference sequence). The CDR3 sequence is CASSIGTTFTEAFF. CDR3 DNA: TGTGCCAGCAGTATCGGGACGACCTTTACTGAAGCTTTCTTT.

V usage is TRBV5-1 and J usage is TRBJ1-1, with a weak D call TRBD1 (5 bases). Germline assignment: CDR1 SGHRS and CDR2 YFSETQ. V lost 5 bases and J lost 3, with 11 bases in between. The CDR3 has 13 amino acids. The CDR3: CASRGVVDTEAFF. Here the CDR3 DNA reads TGCGCCAGCAGGGGGGTTGTCGACACTGAAGCTTTCTTT.

This chain links TRBV2 with TRBJ2-5; 12 nucleotides align to TRBD1. V was clipped by 6 bases and J by 5 bases; unmatched bases: 7. The CDR3 is made up of 15 amino acids. Germline-derived CDR1 and CDR2 are SNHLY and FYNNEI. Written as DNA, the CDR3 is TGTGCCAGCAGAACCGGGACAGGGGGCGTGGAGACCCAGTACTTC. Translated: CASRTGTGGVETQYF. The complete variable domain, with remaining parts taken from reference TRBV2 and TRBJ2-5, reads EPEVTQTPSHQVTQMGQEVILRCVPISNHLYFYWYRQILGQKVEFLVSFYNNEISEKSEIFDDQFSVERPDGSNFTLKIRSTKLEDSAMYFCASRTGTGGVETQYFGPGTRLLVL.

The rearrangement links TRBV3-1 to TRBJ2-5; no firm D call. The ends were cut back, 4 bases at V and 1 base at J, with 10 bases in the middle. The germline gives CDR1 LGHDT, CDR2 YNNKEL (reference sequence). This CDR3 spans 14 amino acids. The CDR3 protein is CASSPRRFQETQYF. The CDR3 DNA reads TGTGCCAGCAGCCCGAGAAGGTTCCAAGAGACCCAGTACTTC.

This clonotype was counted a few times. The gene calls are TRBV27 and TRBJ1-2; D remains unclear. The CDR3 sequence is 14 residues long. Trimming took 7 bases from V and 7 from J, leaving 19 bases between them. The germline CDR1 and CDR2 sequences are MNHEY and SMNVEV (reference sequence). CDR3 sequence (DNA): TGTGCCAGCACCCCCGGTCCCGAGTTTGTTGGCTACACCTTC. It yields the protein CASTPGPEFVGYTF.

The V and J genes are TRBV5-1 and TRBJ2-3, with no clear D. This CDR3 has 16 residues. The V end lost 1 base, the J end lost 2 bases, and 14 bases lay between the germline ends. Germline V gene sequence: CDR1 SGHRS, CDR2 YFSETQ. CDR3 residues: CASSLSGQSFTDTQYF. CDR3 sequence (DNA): TGCGCCAGCAGCTTGTCGGGCCAAAGTTTCACAGATACGCAGTATTTT. The whole variable domain, remainder taken from reference TRBV5-1 and TRBJ2-3, is KAGVTQTPRYLIKTRGQQVTLSCSPISGHRSVSWYQQTPGQGLQFLFEYFSETQRNKGNFPGRFSGRQFSNSRSEMNVSTLELGDSALYLCASSLSGQSFTDTQYFGPGTRLTVL.

The CDR3 loop is CSAKGTDSGNTIYF. In DNA, the CDR3 is TGCAGTGCAAAGGGGACGGACTCTGGAAACACCATATATTTT. The chain is built from TRBV20-1 and TRBJ1-3; D may be TRBD1 (5 bases). The ends were cut back, 6 bases at V and 0 bases at J, with 12 bases in the middle. Germline V lookup: CDR1 DFQATT, CDR2 SNEGSKA (reference sequence). The CDR3 sequence is 14 residues long.

V gene TRBV12-3 or TRBV12-4 combines with J gene TRBJ2-5, with D maybe TRBD1 (5 bases). This CDR3 is built from 15 residues. Trimming pared 4 bases from V and 3 bases from J, leaving 15 bases between. In DNA form, the CDR3 reads TGTGCCAGCAGTTCAATCCTCAGGGTCGAAGAGACCCAGTACTTC. Translated, it gives CASSSILRVEETQYF.

The rearrangement links TRBV5-1 to TRBJ2-7, with D possibly TRBD2 on 5 matching bases. CDR1 is SGHRS and CDR2 is YFSETQ in the germline V gene. Trimming left V 4 bases short and J 2 bases short, with 13 bases between. This CDR3 comprises 14 residues. The CDR3 region is CASSPDGDPYEQYF. The CDR3 region has the DNA TGCGCCAGCAGCCCGGACGGGGATCCCTACGAGCAGTACTTC.

There are many counts of this clonotype. The chain has TRBV28 and TRBJ2-3, with D uncertain. V was shortened by 7 bases and J by 5 bases, with 13 bases between the two germline ends. Germline-derived CDR1 and CDR2 are MDHEN and SYDVKM. The CDR3 is 13 residues long. CDR3 region: CASTPPGRDTQYF. For the CDR3, the DNA is TGTGCCAGCACCCCACCGGGCCGAGATACGCAGTATTTT.

V and J are TRBV4-3 and TRBJ2-5; a weak D match, TRBD2 (5 bases). Germline CDR1 LGHNA, CDR2 YSLEER. V lost 0 bases to trimming and J lost 5 bases, with 13 bases between them. The CDR3 is made up of 15 amino acids. The DNA for the CDR3 is TGCGCCAGCAGCCAAGATATCGGAGGCGGGGAGACCCAGTACTTC. It specifies CASSQDIGGGETQYF.

The chain combines TRBV3-1 with TRBJ2-7; D is tentatively TRBD1 or TRBD2 (5 bases each). The germline V gene has CDR1 LGHDT and CDR2 YNNKEL (reference sequence). CDR3 length equals 14 residues. The V gene lost 5 bases and the J gene lost 2 bases, with 13 bases spanning the gap. The CDR3 spells CASSFRDGPYEQYF. CDR3 bases: TGTGCCAGCAGCTTCCGGGACGGACCCTACGAGCAGTACTTC.

The rearrangement joins TRBV7-9 to TRBJ2-1; the match to TRBD1 covers 8 bases. Trimming at V came to 5 bases and at J to 6 bases, leaving 6 bases not matched to a gene. Germline V gene data show CDR1 as SEHNR and CDR2 as FQNEAQ (reference sequence). The CDR3 has 14 residues. As DNA, the CDR3 is TGTGCCAGCAGCCCGCGGACAGGGTCCAATGAGCAGTTCTTC. This gives the protein CASSPRTGSNEQFF.

The V call is TRBV7-3, the J call TRBJ2-7; 8 nucleotides line up with TRBD2. Per germline, CDR1 SGHTA and CDR2 FQGTGA. With 6 bases clipped from V and 4 bases from J, the junction kept 11 bases outside the gene matches. The CDR3 totals 15 residues. The CDR3 reads CASSYAGTSLYEQYF. CDR3 DNA sequence: TGTGCCAGCAGTTATGCCGGGACTAGTCTGTACGAGCAGTACTTC.

The sample holds many counts of this clonotype. This rearrangement joins TRBV20-1 to TRBJ2-7; weak D call: TRBD2 (5 bases). This CDR3 spans 15 amino acids. CDR1 and CDR2 (germline): DFQATT, SNEGSKA (reference sequence). V gave up 6 bases and J gave up 2 bases, with 20 bases separating them. The CDR3 DNA reads TGCAGTGCGGACTCTGGAGCTTCGGGGACCTACGAGCAGTACTTC. It yields the protein CSADSGASGTYEQYF.

This clonotype appeared many times. The V call is TRBV7-9, the J call TRBJ1-1; no definite D call. Germline V lookup: CDR1 SEHNR, CDR2 FQNEAQ (reference sequence). The CDR3 sequence is 13 residues long. V gave up 3 bases and J gave up 3 bases, with 8 bases separating them. This chain's CDR3 is CASSFGQYTEAFF. The DNA of the CDR3 is TGTGCCAGCAGCTTCGGCCAGTACACTGAAGCTTTCTTT.

The chain joins TRBV20-1 to TRBJ2-6, with D unclear. The CDR3 is made up of 14 amino acids. Germline values: CDR1 DFQATT, CDR2 SNEGSKA (reference sequence). Trimming took 5 bases from V and 1 from J, leaving 9 bases between them. The CDR3 DNA is TGCAGTGCTTACCTCGGATCTGGGGCCAACGTCCTGACTTTC. Translated, it gives CSAYLGSGANVLTF.

In its sample, this clonotype was seen a few times. This chain joins TRBV4-1 and TRBJ2-1; 11 bases fit TRBD2. CDR1 and CDR2 (germline): MGHRA, YSYEKL. Trimming removed 4 bases from V and 8 bases from J; junction bases left unmatched: 7. The CDR3 runs 15 residues. The CDR3 is CASSLTSGDLHEQFF. DNA of the CDR3: TGCGCCAGCAGCCTGACTAGCGGGGATCTCCATGAGCAGTTCTTC.

This chain links TRBV6-1 with TRBJ2-1; D possibly corresponds to TRBD2 (6 bases). V dropped 5 bases and J dropped 4 bases, with 9 bases sitting between them. There are 13 residues in the CDR3. Germline V gene lookup returns CDR1 MNHNS and CDR2 SASEGT. The DNA of the CDR3 is TGTGCCAGCAGTCGGGAGCCTTACAATGAGCAGTTCTTC. The encoded protein is CASSREPYNEQFF.

This clonotype was picked up many times. The chain uses TRBV27 and TRBJ1-5; D unclear. The V gene lost 2 bases and the J gene lost 6 bases, with 8 bases spanning the gap. Germline V gene lookup returns CDR1 MNHEY and CDR2 SMNVEV (reference sequence). The CDR3 loop spans 13 amino acids. This CDR3 reads CASSLDVGQPQHF. CDR3 bases: TGTGCCAGCAGTTTAGATGTGGGTCAGCCCCAGCATTTT.

V is TRBV4-2 and J is TRBJ1-1; a weak D match, TRBD1 (5 bases). Trimming pared 1 base from V and 3 bases from J, leaving 12 bases between. From germline, CDR1 is LGHNA and CDR2 YNFKEQ. CDR3 length equals 15 residues. CDR3 sequence reads: CASSQGGARDTEAFF. CDR3 nucleotides: TGTGCCAGCAGCCAAGGAGGGGCCCGGGACACTGAAGCTTTCTTT.

This clonotype has a count of ten or more. The chain recombines TRBV7-2 with TRBJ1-1, with TRBD1 matching 10 bases. Germline CDR1 is SGHTA and CDR2 is FQGNSA. This CDR3 is 14 amino acids long. The V and J ends lost 5 bases and 8 bases, in that order; junction bases with no gene match: 8. CDR3 residues: CASSRRTGGEEAFF. In DNA form, the CDR3 reads TGTGCCAGCAGCCGGAGGACAGGGGGAGAAGAAGCTTTCTTT.